These 13 T cell receptor beta chains were all obtained from the same sample, sequenced in a study of cytomegalovirus exposure and HLA in healthy donors. Use of 60 Vbeta and 13 Jbeta primers characterized the PCR. The method was immunoSEQ multiplex PCR; TCRdb's version includes in-frame clones alone and lacks a portion of them. This sample yields about 170,000 clones, of which approximately 84% are seen a single time; roughly 4.8% belongs to the top ten. The sample was PBMCs. These receptors came from a woman between 50 and 59 years old in good health and CMV-seropositive.

The chain has TRBV7-8 and TRBJ2-3; TRBD2 aligns across 11 bases. Germline V lookup: CDR1 SGHVS, CDR2 FQNEAQ. The ends lost 6 bases at V and 3 bases at J; junction bases unmatched: 8. The CDR3 sequence is 16 residues long. The CDR3 bases are TGTGCCAGCAGGGTACTAGCGGGAGTCGGGACAGATACGCAGTATTTT. Translating it yields CASRVLAGVGTDTQYF.

This clone was seen a handful of times. The J gene is TRBJ2-3, the V gene TRBV2; the D gene is possibly TRBD1 (5 bases). Germline loops: CDR1 SNHLY, CDR2 FYNNEI. V lost 1 base and J 6 bases, leaving 11 bases between the germline ends. This CDR3 region has 14 residues. The CDR3 is CASSEGRSGDTQYF. The DNA of the CDR3 is TGTGCCAGCAGTGAAGGACGCTCAGGGGATACGCAGTATTTT.

V is TRBV5-6 and J is TRBJ2-5; the match to TRBD2 covers 8 bases. The CDR3 has 16 amino acids. In germline, CDR1 is SGHDT, CDR2 YYEEEE. With 4 bases clipped from V and 5 bases from J, the junction kept 13 bases outside the gene matches. The CDR3 loop is CASSPGAGDTGETQYF. For the CDR3, the DNA is TGTGCCAGCAGCCCGGGAGCGGGAGATACCGGGGAGACCCAGTACTTC.

The gene calls are TRBV5-1 and TRBJ2-6; 10 bases align to TRBD1. J lost 1 base, V lost 1 base, and 11 bases had no gene match. This CDR3 is 20 amino acids long. Germline CDR1 is SGHRS and CDR2 is YFSETQ. The CDR3 protein is CASSLFLSGTGVSGANVLTF. CDR3 nucleotide sequence: TGCGCCAGCAGCTTGTTTCTGTCCGGGACAGGGGTTTCTGGGGCCAACGTCCTGACTTTC.

This clone was seen just once. The chain couples TRBV4-2 to TRBJ2-3; D uncertain. CDR1 and CDR2 from the germline V gene are LGHNA and YNFKEQ. The CDR3 runs to 16 residues. Trimming stripped 1 base from V and 2 bases from J, with 13 bases between. The CDR3 protein is CASSQVYGGDTDTQYF. As DNA, the CDR3 is TGTGCCAGCAGCCAAGTCTATGGCGGAGACACAGATACGCAGTATTTT.

V usage is TRBV9 and J usage is TRBJ1-2, with 8 nucleotides matching TRBD1. CDR3 length: 15 amino acids. CDR1 is SGDLS and CDR2 is YYNGEE in the germline V gene. After removal of 4 bases from V and 5 bases from J, the junction contained 10 bases not matched to a gene. CDR3 sequence: CASSLQGAKEYGYTF. The CDR3 coding sequence is TGTGCCAGCAGCCTTCAGGGGGCGAAAGAGTATGGCTACACCTTC. Together with reference TRBV9 and TRBJ1-2, the CDR3 gives the full variable domain: DSGVTQTPKHLITATGQRVTLRCSPRSGDLSVYWYQQSLDQGLQFLIQYYNGEERAKGNILERFSAQQFPDLHSELNLSSLELGDSALYFCASSLQGAKEYGYTFGSGTRLTVV.

This rearrangement joins TRBV4-3 to TRBJ1-2; 7 nucleotides agree with TRBD1. The CDR3 has 13 amino acids. The germline V gene has CDR1 LGHNA and CDR2 YSLEER. Trimming removed 0 bases from V and 6 bases from J; junction bases left unmatched: 1. CDR3 loop: CASSQEQGDGYTF. CDR3 nucleotide sequence: TGCGCCAGCAGCCAAGAGCAGGGGGATGGCTACACCTTC.

This chain joins TRBV7-6 and TRBJ2-1, with D maybe TRBD2 (6 bases). V lost 6 bases and J lost 3, with 15 bases in between. Per the germline V gene, CDR1 is SGHVS and CDR2 is FNYEAQ. CDR3 length: 15 residues. CDR3 in amino acids: CASSSGGSLYNEQFF. The CDR3 DNA sequence: TGTGCCAGCAGTAGTGGGGGGTCCCTCTACAATGAGCAGTTCTTC.

This clone was detected only once. The genes are TRBV7-3 and TRBJ2-2; 7 bases are a match to TRBD1. The trim removed 5 bases at V and 1 base at J, leaving 4 bases unmatched. The CDR3 spans 15 residues. CDR1 and CDR2 from the germline V gene are SGHTA and FQGTGA. The CDR3 bases are TGTGCCAGCAGCGTTGGGACAGTGAACACCGGGGAGCTGTTTTTT. Residues: CASSVGTVNTGELFF.

This clone was detected only a few times. The J gene is TRBJ2-3, the V gene TRBV7-2, with no clear D. The CDR3 consists of 13 residues. Germline assignment: CDR1 SGHTA and CDR2 FQGNSA. V was cut by 2 bases and J by 0 bases, with 3 bases left in between. CDR3 bases: TGTGCCAGCAGCTTACAAAGCACAGATACGCAGTATTTT. Its protein product is CASSLQSTDTQYF.

As regards this clone: At one of its ends the junction is not consistent with the germline gene, which may arise from a read error. J is TRBJ1-1 and V is TRBV7-9, with 10 bases lining up with TRBD1. CDR3 length: 14 amino acids. Germline assignment: CDR1 SEHNR and CDR2 FQNEAQ (reference sequence). CDR3 nucleotides: TGTTCCAGCAGCCTGACAGGGGGCGAAGGTGGAGCTTTCTTT. Translated: CSSSLTGGEGGAFF.

The CDR3 region is CASSLGLRGAPGELFF. CDR3 bases: TGTGCCAGCAGCTTAGGTCTCCGGGGGGCCCCCGGGGAGCTGTTTTTT. This chain joins TRBV11-3 and TRBJ2-2, with D tentatively TRBD2 (7 bases). Germline V CDR1 and CDR2: SGHNT, YENEEA. The CDR3 covers 16 residues. V was cut by 1 base and J by 6 bases, with 15 bases left in between. Full variable domain (missing parts from reference TRBV11-3 and TRBJ2-2): EAGVVQSPRYKIIEKKQPVAFWCNPISGHNTLYWYLQNLGQGPELLIRYENEEAVDDSQLPKDRFSAERLKGVDSTLKIQPAELGDSAVYLCASSLGLRGAPGELFFGEGSRLTVL.

About this clone: One junction end disagrees with the germline gene, perhaps due to a read error. The chain links TRBV7-7 to TRBJ2-2; 13 bases map to TRBD2. The CDR3 loop spans 19 amino acids. The germline V gene has CDR1 SSHAT and CDR2 FNYEAQ (reference sequence). The CDR3 DNA reads as TGTGCTAGCAGCTTAGCGGGTTCGGGACTAGCGGGACGGACCGGGGAGCTGTTTTTT. It codes for CASSLAGSGLAGRTGELFF.